This TCR beta chain was observed in a study of T cell responses to AZD1222 COVID-19 vaccine. Study outcomes and limitations: After two AZD1222 doses, spike-specific TCR breadth and depth rose versus day 0.

With regard to this clone: Its antigen is unidentified.

The germline CDR1 and CDR2 sequences are MNHEY and SVGAGI. V was trimmed by 0 bases and J by 2 bases, leaving 12 bases between them. This CDR3 has 16 amino acids. Repertoires were generated with immunoSEQ multiplex PCR, while TCRdb's copy carries only in-frame clones and drops some. The sample records tens of thousands of clones, 85% to 90% being singletons. The sequence was obtained from an adult in good health. The sample here was peripheral blood, taken on day 0 of AZD1222 vaccination. This chain uses TRBV6-5 with TRBJ2-3, with D perhaps given as TRBD1 or TRBD2 (6 bases each). Here the CDR3 DNA reads TGTGCCAGCAGTTACTCCGGGGGCCTTTTCACAGATACGCAGTATTTT. Translated, it gives CASSYSGGLFTDTQYF.